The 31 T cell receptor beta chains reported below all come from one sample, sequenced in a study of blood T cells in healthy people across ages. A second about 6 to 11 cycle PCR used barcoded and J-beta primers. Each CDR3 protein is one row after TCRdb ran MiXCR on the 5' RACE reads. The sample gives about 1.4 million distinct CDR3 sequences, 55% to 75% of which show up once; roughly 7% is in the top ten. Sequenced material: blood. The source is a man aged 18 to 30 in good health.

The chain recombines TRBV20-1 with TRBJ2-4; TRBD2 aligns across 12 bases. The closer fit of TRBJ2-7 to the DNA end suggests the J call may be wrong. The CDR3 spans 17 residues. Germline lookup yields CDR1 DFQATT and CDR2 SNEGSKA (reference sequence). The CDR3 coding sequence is TGCAGTGCTAGCTCACTACTAGCGGGAGGCTCGGGCCACGAGCAGTACTTC. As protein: CSASSLLAGGSGHEQYF.

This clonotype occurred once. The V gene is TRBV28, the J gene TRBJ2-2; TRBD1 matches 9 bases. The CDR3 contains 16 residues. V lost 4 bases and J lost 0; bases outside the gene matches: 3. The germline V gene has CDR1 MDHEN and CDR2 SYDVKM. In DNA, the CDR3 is TGTGCCAGCAGTTCCGGGACAGGGCCGAACACCGGGGAGCTGTTTTTT. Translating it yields CASSSGTGPNTGELFF.

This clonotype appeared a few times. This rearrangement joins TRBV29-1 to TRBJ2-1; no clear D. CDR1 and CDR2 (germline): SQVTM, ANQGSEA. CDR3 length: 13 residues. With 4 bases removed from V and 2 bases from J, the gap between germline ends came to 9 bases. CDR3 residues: CSVVGLAYNEQFF. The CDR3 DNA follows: TGCAGCGTTGTCGGCCTCGCCTACAATGAGCAGTTCTTC.

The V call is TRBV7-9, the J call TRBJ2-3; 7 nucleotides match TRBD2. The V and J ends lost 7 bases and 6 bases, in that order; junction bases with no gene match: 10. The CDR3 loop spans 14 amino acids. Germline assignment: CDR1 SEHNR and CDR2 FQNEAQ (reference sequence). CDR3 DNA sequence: TGTGCCAGCACCCATAGCGGGCCCTCGGATACGCAGTATTTT. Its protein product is CASTHSGPSDTQYF.

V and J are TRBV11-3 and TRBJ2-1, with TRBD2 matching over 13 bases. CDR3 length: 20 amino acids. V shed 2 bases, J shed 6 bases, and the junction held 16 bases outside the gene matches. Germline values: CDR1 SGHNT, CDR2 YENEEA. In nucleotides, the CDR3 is TGTGCCAGCAGCTTAAATCGACTAGCGGGGGGCTACTTCGCGTTCAATGAGCAGTTCTTC. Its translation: CASSLNRLAGGYFAFNEQFF.

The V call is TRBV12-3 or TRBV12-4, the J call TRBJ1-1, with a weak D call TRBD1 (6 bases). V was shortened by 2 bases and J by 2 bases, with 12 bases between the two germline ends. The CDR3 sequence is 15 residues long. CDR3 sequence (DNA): TGTGCCAGCAGTTTAATCAAGGGGGGTAACACTGAAGCTTTCTTT. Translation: CASSLIKGGNTEAFF.

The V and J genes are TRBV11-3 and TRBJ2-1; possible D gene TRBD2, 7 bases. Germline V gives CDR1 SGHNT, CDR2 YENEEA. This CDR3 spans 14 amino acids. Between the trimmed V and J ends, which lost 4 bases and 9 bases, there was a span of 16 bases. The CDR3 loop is CASSSLGGQGEQFF. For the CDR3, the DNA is TGTGCCAGCAGCTCCCTGGGGGGGCAGGGTGAGCAGTTCTTC. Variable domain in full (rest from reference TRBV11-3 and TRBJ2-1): EAGVVQSPRYKIIEKKQPVAFWCNPISGHNTLYWYLQNLGQGPELLIRYENEEAVDDSQLPKDRFSAERLKGVDSTLKIQPAELGDSAVYLCASSSLGGQGEQFFGPGTRLTVL.

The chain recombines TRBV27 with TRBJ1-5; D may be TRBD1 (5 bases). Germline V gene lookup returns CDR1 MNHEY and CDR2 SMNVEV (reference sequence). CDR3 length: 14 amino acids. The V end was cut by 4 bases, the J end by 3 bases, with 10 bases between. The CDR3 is CASSSRTNNQPQHF. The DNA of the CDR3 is TGTGCCAGCAGTTCCCGGACAAACAATCAGCCCCAGCATTTT.

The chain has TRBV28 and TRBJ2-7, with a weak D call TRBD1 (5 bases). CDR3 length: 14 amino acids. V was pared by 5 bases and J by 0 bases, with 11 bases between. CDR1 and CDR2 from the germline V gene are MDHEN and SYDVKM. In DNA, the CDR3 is TGTGCCAGCAGTAGGGGTGAGAGCTCCTACGAGCAGTACTTC. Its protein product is CASSRGESSYEQYF.

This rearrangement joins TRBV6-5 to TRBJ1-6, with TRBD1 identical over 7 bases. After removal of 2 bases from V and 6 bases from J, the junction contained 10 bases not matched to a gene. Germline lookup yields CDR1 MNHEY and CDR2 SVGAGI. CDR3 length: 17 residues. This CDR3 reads CASSYHLTGTVNSPLHF. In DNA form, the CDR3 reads TGTGCCAGCAGTTACCATTTGACCGGGACAGTTAATTCACCCCTCCACTTT.

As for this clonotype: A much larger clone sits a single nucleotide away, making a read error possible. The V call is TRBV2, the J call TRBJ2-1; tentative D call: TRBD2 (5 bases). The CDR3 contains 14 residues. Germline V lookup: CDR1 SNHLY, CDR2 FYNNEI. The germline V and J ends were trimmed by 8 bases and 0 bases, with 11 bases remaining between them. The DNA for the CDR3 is TGTGCCAGCCGAGGGAACTCCTCCTACAATGAGCAGTTCTTC. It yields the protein CASRGNSSYNEQFF.

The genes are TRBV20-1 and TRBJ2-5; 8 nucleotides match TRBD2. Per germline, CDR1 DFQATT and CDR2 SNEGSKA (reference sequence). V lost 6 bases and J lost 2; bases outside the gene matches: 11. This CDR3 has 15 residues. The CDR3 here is CSASGGGLGQETQYF. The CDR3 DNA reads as TGCAGTGCCAGCGGGGGAGGTTTGGGGCAAGAGACCCAGTACTTC.

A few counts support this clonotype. In nucleotides, the CDR3 is TGTGCCAGCAGTCCGACCGGGACGTATCACGAGCAGTACTTC. It specifies CASSPTGTYHEQYF. V and J are TRBV7-6 and TRBJ2-7; D possibly matches TRBD1 or TRBD2 (5 bases each). The V end was cut by 6 bases, the J end by 5 bases, with 17 bases between. The CDR3 is 14 residues long. Germline CDR1 is SGHVS and CDR2 is FNYEAQ.

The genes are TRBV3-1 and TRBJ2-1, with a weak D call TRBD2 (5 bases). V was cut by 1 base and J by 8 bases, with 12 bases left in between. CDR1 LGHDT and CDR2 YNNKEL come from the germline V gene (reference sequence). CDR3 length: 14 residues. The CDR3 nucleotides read TGTGCCAGCAGCCAAGGAGGGCCCTCCGATGAGCAGTTCTTC. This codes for CASSQGGPSDEQFF.

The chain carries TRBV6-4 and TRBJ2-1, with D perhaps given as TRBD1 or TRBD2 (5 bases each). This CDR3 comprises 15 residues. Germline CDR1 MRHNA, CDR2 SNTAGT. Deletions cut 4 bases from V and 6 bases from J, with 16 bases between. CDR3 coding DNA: TGTGCCAGCAGTGCGGGACCCCCTCCGGGCAATGAGCAGTTCTTC. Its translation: CASSAGPPPGNEQFF.

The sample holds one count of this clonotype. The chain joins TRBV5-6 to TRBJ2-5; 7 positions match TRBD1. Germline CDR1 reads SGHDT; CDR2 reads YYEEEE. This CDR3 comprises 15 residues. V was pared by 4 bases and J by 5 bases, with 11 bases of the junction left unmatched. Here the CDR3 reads CASSRRGQGRETQYF. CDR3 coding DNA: TGTGCCAGCAGCCGTAGGGGGCAGGGGCGGGAGACCCAGTACTTC.

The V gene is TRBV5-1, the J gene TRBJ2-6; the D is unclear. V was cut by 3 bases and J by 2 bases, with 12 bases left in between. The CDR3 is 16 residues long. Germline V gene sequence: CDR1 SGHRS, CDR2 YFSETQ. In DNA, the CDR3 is TGCGCCAGCAGCTCCGAACCATCGACTGGGGCCAACGTCCTGACTTTC. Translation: CASSSEPSTGANVLTF.

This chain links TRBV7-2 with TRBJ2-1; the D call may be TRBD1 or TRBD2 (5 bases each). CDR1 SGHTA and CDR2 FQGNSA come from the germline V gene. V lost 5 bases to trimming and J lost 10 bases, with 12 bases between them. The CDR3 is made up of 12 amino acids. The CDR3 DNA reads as TGTGCCAGCAGCGGTAGGGGACCCGAGCAGTTCTTC. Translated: CASSGRGPEQFF.

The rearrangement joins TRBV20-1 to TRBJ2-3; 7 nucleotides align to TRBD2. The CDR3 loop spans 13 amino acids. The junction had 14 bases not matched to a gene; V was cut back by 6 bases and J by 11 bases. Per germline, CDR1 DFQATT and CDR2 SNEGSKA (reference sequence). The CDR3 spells CSAQPHPGGGQYF. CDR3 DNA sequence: TGCAGTGCCCAACCCCACCCAGGCGGGGGGCAGTATTTT.

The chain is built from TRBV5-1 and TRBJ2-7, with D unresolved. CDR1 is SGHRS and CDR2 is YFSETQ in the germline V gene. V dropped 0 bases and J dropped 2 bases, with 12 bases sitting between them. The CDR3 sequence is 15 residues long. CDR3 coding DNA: TGCGCCAGCAGCTTGGGAAGCGCAACTACCTACGAGCAGTACTTC. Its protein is CASSLGSATTYEQYF.

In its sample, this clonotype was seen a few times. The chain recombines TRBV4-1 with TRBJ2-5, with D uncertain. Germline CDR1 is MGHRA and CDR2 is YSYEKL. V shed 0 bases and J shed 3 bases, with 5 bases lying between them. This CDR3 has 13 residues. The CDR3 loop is CASSQEGKETQYF. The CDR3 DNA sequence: TGCGCCAGCAGCCAAGAGGGCAAAGAGACCCAGTACTTC.

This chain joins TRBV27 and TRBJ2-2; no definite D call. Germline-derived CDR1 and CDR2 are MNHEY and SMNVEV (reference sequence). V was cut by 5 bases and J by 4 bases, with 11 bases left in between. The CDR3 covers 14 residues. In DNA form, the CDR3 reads TGTGCCAGCAGTCTAACCCCGGGCACCGGGGAGCTGTTTTTT. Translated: CASSLTPGTGELFF.

The CDR3: CASSGRDTGDEQFF. In nucleotides, the CDR3 is TGTGCCAGCAGTGGCCGGGACACCGGCGATGAGCAGTTCTTC. The rearrangement links TRBV25-1 to TRBJ2-1, with D perhaps matching TRBD1 (6 bases). CDR3 length: 14 residues. CDR1 MGHDK and CDR2 SYGVNS come from the germline V gene. The germline V and J ends were trimmed by 4 bases and 8 bases, with 15 bases remaining between them. The full variable domain, completed using reference TRBV25-1 and TRBJ2-1, is EADIYQTPRYLVIGTGKKITLECSQTMGHDKMYWYQQDPGMELHLIHYSYGVNSTEKGDLSSESTVSRIRTEHFPLTLESARPSHTSQYLCASSGRDTGDEQFFGPGTRLTVL.

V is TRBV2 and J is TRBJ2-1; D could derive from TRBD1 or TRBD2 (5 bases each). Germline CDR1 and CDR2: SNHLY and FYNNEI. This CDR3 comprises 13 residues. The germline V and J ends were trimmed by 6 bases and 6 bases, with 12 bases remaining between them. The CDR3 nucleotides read TGTGCCAGCAGAAAACCGGGGCGCAATGAGCAGTTCTTC. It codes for CASRKPGRNEQFF.

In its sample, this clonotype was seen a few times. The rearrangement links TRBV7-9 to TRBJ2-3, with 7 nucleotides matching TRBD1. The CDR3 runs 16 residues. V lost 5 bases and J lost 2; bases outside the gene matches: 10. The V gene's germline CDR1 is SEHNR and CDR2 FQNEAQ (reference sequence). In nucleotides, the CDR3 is TGTGCCAGCAGCGGGCAGGGACAGAGTGACACAGATACGCAGTATTTT. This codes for CASSGQGQSDTDTQYF.

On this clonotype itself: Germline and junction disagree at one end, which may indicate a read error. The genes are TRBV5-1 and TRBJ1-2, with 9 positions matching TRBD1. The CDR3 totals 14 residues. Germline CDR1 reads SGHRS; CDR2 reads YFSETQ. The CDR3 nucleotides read TGTGCCAGCAGCAATCCGGGACAGGGCCGCCAGAACACCTTC. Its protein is CASSNPGQGRQNTF.

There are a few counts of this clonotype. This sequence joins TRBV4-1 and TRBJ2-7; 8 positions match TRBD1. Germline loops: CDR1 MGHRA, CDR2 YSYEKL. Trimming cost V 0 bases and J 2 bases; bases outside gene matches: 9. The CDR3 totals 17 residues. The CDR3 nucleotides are TGCGCCAGCAGCCAAGAACGGCAAGGACAGGGACCCTACGAGCAGTACTTC. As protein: CASSQERQGQGPYEQYF.

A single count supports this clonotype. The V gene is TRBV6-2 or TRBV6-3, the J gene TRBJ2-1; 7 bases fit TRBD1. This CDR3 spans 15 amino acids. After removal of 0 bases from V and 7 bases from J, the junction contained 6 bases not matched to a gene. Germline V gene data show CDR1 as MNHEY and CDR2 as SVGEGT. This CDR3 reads CASSYSSTGFNEQFF. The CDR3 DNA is TGTGCCAGCAGTTACTCCTCGACAGGGTTTAATGAGCAGTTCTTC.

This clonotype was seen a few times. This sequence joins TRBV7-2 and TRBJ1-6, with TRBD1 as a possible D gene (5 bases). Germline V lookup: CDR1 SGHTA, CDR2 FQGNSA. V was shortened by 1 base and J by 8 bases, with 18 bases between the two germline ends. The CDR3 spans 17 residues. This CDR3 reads CASSLVQWDGFHSPLHF. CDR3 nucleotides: TGTGCCAGCAGCTTAGTACAGTGGGACGGCTTTCATTCACCCCTCCACTTT.

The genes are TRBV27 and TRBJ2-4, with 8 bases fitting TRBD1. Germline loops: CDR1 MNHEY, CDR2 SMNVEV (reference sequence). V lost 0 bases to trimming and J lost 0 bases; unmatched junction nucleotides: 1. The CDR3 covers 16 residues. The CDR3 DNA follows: TGTGCCAGCAGTTTATCGACAGGGGTAGCCAAAAACATTCAGTACTTC. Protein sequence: CASSLSTGVAKNIQYF.

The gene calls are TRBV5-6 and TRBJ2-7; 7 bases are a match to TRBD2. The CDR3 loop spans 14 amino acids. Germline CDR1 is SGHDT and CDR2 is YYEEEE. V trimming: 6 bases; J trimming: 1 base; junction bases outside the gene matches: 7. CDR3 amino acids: CASKAPGRSYEQYF. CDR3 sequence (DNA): TGTGCCAGCAAGGCGCCCGGGAGGTCCTACGAGCAGTACTTC. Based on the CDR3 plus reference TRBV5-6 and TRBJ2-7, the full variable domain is DAGVTQSPTHLIKTRGQQVTLRCSPKSGHDTVSWYQQALGQGPQFIFQYYEEEERQRGNFPDRFSGHQFPNYSSELNVNALLLGDSALYLCASKAPGRSYEQYFGPGTRLTVT.